This T cell receptor beta chain was observed in a study of beta chain features in type 1 diabetes. The germline V gene encodes CDR1 SGHVS and CDR2 FNYEAQ. The CDR3 is 11 residues long. Study outcomes and limitations: There was a possibility that cDNA sequencing over-represented cells with high TCR expression. Across all four CD4+ subsets, people with type 1 diabetes showed modestly shorter TCRB CDR3s. Sampled from patients, naive, central memory and Treg TCRB repertoires appeared more similar than those sampled from healthy donors.

Remarks on this clone: Its antigen remains unidentified. Relative to the germline gene, one junction end is altered; a read error may explain this.

Central memory, naive, regulatory and stem cell-like memory CD4+ cells were sorted by CD45RO/CCR7/CD25/CD127/CD95/CD27. The isolated RNA, all of it, was reverse transcribed, so expressed TCRB transcripts were what got sequenced. Here immunoSEQ multiplex PCR was the method, and the copy in TCRdb shows in-frame clones only, minus some. The sample holds 330,000 or so clones, approximately 14% seen once. The clonotype was recovered from a man aged 25 to 45 in good health. The chain has TRBV7-6 and TRBJ2-4, with 8 bases matching TRBD1. The specimen was central memory CD4+ T cells from blood. CDR3 loop: CASSLSRDRHF. Written as DNA, the CDR3 is TGTGCCAGCAGCTTAAGCCGGGACAGGCACTTC. The full variable domain, in which reference TRBV7-6 and TRBJ2-4 provide the parts outside the CDR3, is GAGVSQSPRYKVTKRGQDVALRCDPISGHVSLYWYRQALGQGPEFLTYFNYEAQQDKSGLPNDRFSAERPEGSISTLTIQRTEQRDSAMYRCASSLSRDRHFGAGTRLSVL.